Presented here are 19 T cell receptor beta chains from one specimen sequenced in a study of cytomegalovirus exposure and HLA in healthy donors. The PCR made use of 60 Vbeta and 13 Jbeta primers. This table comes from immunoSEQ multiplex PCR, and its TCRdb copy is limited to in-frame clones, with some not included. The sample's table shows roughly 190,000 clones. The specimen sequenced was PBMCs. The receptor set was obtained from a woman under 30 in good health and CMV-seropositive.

CDR3 sequence (DNA): TGTGCCAGCAGCGGTTCATCCGGGACTAGTCGGGAGCAGTACTTC. Translating it yields CASSGSSGTSREQYF. The J gene is TRBJ2-7, the V gene TRBV7-6; 8 bases are a match to TRBD2. The CDR3 extends over 15 amino acids. The V gene end was trimmed by 5 bases and the J gene end by 7 bases; junction bases not matched to a gene: 13. Looked up from germline, CDR1 is SGHVS and CDR2 is FNYEAQ.

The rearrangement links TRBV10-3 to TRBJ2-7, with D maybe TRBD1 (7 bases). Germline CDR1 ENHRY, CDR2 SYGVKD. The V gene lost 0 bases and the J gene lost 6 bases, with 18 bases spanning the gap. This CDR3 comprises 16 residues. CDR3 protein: CAISESGQEGRSEQYF. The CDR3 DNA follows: TGTGCCATCAGTGAGTCTGGACAGGAGGGAAGATCCGAGCAGTACTTC.

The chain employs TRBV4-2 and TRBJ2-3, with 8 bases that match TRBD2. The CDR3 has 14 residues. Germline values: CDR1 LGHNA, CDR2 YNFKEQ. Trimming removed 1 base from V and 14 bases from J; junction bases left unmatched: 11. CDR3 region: CASSQVRGAGVLYF. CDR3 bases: TGTGCCAGCAGCCAAGTGAGAGGAGCGGGAGTGTTGTATTTT.

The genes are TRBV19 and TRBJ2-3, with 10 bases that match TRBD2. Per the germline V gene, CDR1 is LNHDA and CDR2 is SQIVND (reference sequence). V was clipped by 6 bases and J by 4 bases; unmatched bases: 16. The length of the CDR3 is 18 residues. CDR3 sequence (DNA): TGTGCCAGTAGCACCCTCGAGGCTAGCGGGAGAAGCGCAGATACGCAGTATTTT. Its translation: CASSTLEASGRSADTQYF.

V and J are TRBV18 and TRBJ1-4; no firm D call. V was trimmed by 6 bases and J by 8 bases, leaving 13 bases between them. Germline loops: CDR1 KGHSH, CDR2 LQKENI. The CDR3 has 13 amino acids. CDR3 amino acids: CASSTAGREKLFF. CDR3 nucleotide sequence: TGTGCCAGCTCTACGGCGGGTCGAGAAAAACTGTTTTTT.

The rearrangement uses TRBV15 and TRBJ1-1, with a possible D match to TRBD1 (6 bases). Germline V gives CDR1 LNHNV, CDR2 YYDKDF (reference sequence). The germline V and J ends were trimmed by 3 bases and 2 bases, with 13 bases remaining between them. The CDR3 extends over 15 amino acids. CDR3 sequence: CATSSLQGANTEAFF. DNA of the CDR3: TGTGCCACCAGCAGCCTACAGGGAGCAAACACTGAAGCTTTCTTT.

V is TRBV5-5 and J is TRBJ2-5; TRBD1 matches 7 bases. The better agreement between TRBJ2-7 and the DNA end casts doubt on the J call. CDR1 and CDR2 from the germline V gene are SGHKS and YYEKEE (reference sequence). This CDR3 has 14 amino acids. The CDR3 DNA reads TGTGCCAGCAGCTCTTCCGGGACAGACTACGAGCAGTACTTC. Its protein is CASSSSGTDYEQYF.

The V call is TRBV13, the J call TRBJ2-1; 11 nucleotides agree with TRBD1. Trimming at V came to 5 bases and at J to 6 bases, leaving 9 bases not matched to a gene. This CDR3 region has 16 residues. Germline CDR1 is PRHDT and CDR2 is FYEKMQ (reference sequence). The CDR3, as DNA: TGTGCCAGCAGCAAAGGCGGACAGGGGGCAAGCAATGAGCAGTTCTTC. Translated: CASSKGGQGASNEQFF.

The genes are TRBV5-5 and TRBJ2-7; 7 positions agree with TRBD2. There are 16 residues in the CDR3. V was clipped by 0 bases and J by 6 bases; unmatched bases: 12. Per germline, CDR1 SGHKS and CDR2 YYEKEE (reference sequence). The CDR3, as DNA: TGTGCCAGCAGCTTGGCTGCGGGAGAGGTCTGGAGCGAGCAGTACTTC. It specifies CASSLAAGEVWSEQYF.

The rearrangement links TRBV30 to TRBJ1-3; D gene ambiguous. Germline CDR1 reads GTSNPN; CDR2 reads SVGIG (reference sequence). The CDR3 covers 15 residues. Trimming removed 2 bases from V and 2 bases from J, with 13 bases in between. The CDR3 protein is CAWSSRQAAGNTIYF. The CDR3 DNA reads TGTGCCTGGAGTTCAAGGCAGGCCGCTGGAAACACCATATATTTT.

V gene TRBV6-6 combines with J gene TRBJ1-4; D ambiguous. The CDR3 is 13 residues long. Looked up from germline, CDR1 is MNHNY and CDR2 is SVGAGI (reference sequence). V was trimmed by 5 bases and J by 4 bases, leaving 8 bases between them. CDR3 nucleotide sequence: TGTGCCAGCAGTGACACCTTTAATGAAAAACTGTTTTTT. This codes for CASSDTFNEKLFF.

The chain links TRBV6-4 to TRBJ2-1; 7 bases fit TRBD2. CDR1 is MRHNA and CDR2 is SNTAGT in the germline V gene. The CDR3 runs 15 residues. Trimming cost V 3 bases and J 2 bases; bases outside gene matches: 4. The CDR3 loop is CASSEASGTYNEQFF. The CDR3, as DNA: TGTGCCAGCAGTGAAGCTAGCGGAACCTACAATGAGCAGTTCTTC.

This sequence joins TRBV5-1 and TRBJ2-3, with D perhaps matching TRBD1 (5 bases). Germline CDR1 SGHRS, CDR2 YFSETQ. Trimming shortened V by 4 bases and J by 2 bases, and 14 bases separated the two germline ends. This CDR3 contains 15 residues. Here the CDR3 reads CASSPDSPITDTQYF. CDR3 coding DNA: TGCGCCAGCAGCCCCGACAGTCCAATCACAGATACGCAGTATTTT.

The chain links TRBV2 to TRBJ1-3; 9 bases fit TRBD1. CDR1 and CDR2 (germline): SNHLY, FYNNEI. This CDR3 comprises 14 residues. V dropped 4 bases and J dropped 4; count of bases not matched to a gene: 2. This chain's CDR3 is CASSVQGAGNTIYF. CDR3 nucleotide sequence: TGTGCCAGCAGTGTACAGGGGGCCGGAAACACCATATATTTT.

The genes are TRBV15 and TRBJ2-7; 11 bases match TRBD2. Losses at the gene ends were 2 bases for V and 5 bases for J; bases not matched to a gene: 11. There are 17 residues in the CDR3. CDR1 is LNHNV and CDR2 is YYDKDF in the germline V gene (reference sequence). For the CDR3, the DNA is TGTGCCACCAGCAGAACATTTAGCGGGAGGGCATCCCACGAGCAGTACTTC. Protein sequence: CATSRTFSGRASHEQYF.

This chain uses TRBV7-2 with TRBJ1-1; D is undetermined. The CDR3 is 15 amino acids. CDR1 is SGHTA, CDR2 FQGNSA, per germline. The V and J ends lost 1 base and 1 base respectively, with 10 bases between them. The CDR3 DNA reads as TGTGCCAGCAGCTTAGATCGGGTCGGGAACACTGAAGCTTTCTTT. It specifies CASSLDRVGNTEAFF.

CDR3 protein: CASSLATNTGELFF. The CDR3 DNA sequence: TGCGCCAGCAGCTTGGCCACAAACACCGGGGAGCTGTTTTTT. This sequence joins TRBV5-1 and TRBJ2-2; D unclear. The germline V and J ends were trimmed by 0 bases and 2 bases, with 5 bases remaining between them. CDR1 and CDR2 (germline): SGHRS, YFSETQ. The CDR3 loop spans 14 amino acids. Looking up the rest from reference TRBV5-1 and TRBJ2-2 gives the full variable domain: KAGVTQTPRYLIKTRGQQVTLSCSPISGHRSVSWYQQTPGQGLQFLFEYFSETQRNKGNFPGRFSGRQFSNSRSEMNVSTLELGDSALYLCASSLATNTGELFFGEGSRLTVL.

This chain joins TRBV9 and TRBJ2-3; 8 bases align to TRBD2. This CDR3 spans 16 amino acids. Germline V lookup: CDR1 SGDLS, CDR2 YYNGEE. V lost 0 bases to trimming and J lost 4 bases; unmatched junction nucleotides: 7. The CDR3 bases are TGTGCCAGCAGCGTAGCTGGACGGGGGGGCCCAGATACGCAGTATTTT. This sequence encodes CASSVAGRGGPDTQYF. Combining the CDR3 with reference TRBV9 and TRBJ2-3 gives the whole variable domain DSGVTQTPKHLITATGQRVTLRCSPRSGDLSVYWYQQSLDQGLQFLIQYYNGEERAKGNILERFSAQQFPDLHSELNLSSLELGDSALYFCASSVAGRGGPDTQYFGPGTRLTVL.

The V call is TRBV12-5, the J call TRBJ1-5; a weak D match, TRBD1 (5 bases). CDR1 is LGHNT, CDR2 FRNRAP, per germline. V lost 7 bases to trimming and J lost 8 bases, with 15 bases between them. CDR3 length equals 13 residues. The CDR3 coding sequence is TGTGCTAGTGCCCGCGGGGGGGGAGAGCCCCAGCATTTT. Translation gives CASARGGGEPQHF.